Listed here are 7 T cell receptor beta chains from one sample, sequenced in a study of blood T cell repertoires in COVID-19. Sequencing used immunoSEQ multiplex PCR; TCRdb keeps in-frame clones, though not all of them. The repertoire holds around 380,000 clones, with over 75% as singletons. The sample was PBMCs or T cells enriched from blood (not recorded which). These receptors were collected from a man aged 25 to 40 who had recovered from COVID-19.

This sequence joins TRBV28 and TRBJ1-1; no definite D call. The CDR3 totals 12 residues. The germline gives CDR1 MDHEN, CDR2 SYDVKM. V was cut by 3 bases and J by 1 base, with 3 bases left in between. For the CDR3, the DNA is TGTGCCAGCAGTTTTCGGAACACTGAAGCTTTCTTT. Its translation is CASSFRNTEAFF.

The rearrangement joins TRBV4-2 to TRBJ2-5; D perhaps matches TRBD2 (6 bases). The CDR3 has 13 amino acids. Trimming cost V 5 bases and J 5 bases, with 12 bases left between them. Germline values: CDR1 LGHNA, CDR2 YNFKEQ. The CDR3 DNA reads TGTGCCAGCAGCGGAGGTGGGGGGGAGACCCAGTACTTC. This translates into CASSGGGGETQYF.

This clone was seen just once. The chain couples TRBV6-5 to TRBJ2-2; D not certain. V was trimmed by 2 bases and J by 5 bases, leaving 12 bases between them. From germline, CDR1 is MNHEY and CDR2 SVGAGI. The CDR3 spans 15 residues. This CDR3 is CASSYSSIRTGELFF. DNA of the CDR3: TGTGCCAGCAGTTACAGTAGCATTAGGACCGGGGAGCTGTTTTTT.

The V call is TRBV6-2 or TRBV6-3, the J call TRBJ1-5; no firm D call. Per germline, CDR1 MNHEY and CDR2 SVGEGT. The CDR3 totals 14 residues. V shed 5 bases and J shed 6 bases, with 14 bases lying between them. The CDR3 here is CASSPTQTSQPQHF. Written as DNA, the CDR3 is TGTGCCAGCAGTCCCACCCAGACTAGTCAGCCCCAGCATTTT.

This chain uses TRBV2 with TRBJ2-1; unclear D gene. Germline CDR1 reads SNHLY; CDR2 reads FYNNEI. The V end was cut by 8 bases, the J end by 0 bases, with 8 bases between. The CDR3 is 13 amino acids. The CDR3 nucleotides read TGTGCCAGCCTAGTAAACTCCTACAATGAGCAGTTCTTC. This sequence encodes CASLVNSYNEQFF.

The chain employs TRBV18 and TRBJ1-3, with D unclear. The germline gives CDR1 KGHSH, CDR2 LQKENI. The CDR3 runs to 14 residues. Trimming removed 3 bases from V and 2 bases from J, with 8 bases in between. CDR3 sequence (DNA): TGTGCCAGCTCACCCACATGGCCTGGAAACACCATATATTTT. This gives the protein CASSPTWPGNTIYF.

The chain employs TRBV6-5 and TRBJ1-3; D unclear. V dropped 4 bases and J dropped 0 bases, with 10 bases sitting between them. CDR1 and CDR2 (germline): MNHEY, SVGAGI. The CDR3 runs to 15 residues. CDR3 coding DNA: TGTGCCAGCAGTTCCGACTGGAGCTCTGGAAACACCATATATTTT. Its protein is CASSSDWSSGNTIYF.